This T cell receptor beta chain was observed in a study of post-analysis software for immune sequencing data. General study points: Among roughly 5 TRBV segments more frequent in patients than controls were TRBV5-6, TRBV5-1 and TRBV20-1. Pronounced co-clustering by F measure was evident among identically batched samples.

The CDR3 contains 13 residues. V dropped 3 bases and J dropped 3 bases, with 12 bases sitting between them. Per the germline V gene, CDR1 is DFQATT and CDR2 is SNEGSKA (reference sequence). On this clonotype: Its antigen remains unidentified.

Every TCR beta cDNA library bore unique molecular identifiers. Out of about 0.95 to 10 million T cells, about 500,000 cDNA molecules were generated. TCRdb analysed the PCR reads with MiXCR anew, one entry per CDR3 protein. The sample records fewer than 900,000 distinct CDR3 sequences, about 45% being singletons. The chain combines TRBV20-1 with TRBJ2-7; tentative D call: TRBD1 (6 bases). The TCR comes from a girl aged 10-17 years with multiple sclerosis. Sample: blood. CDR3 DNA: TGCAGTGCTAGGGGACACCGGGACTACGAGCAGTACTTC. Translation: CSARGHRDYEQYF.